This T cell receptor beta chain came from a study of radiotherapy plus CTLA-4 blockade in lung cancer. The study, taken as a whole, reports: An expansion of tumor-derived TCR clones occurred in blood after radiotherapy plus ipilimumab.

Details on this clone: What it binds is not known.

Germline-derived CDR1 and CDR2 are SNHLY and FYNNEI. V lost 7 bases to trimming and J lost 2 bases, with 14 bases between them. This CDR3 has 14 amino acids. The protocol was immunoSEQ multiplex PCR, while the TCRdb copy is restricted to in-frame clones and leaves out a portion. The top ten clones hold 3% to 5% of a sample with 86,000 or so clones, more than 60% of them seen once. The sequence was obtained from a human donor with non-small cell lung cancer who had a partial response to radiotherapy plus ipilimumab. Some clones in this sample may be carry-over from other donors' samples. Sequenced material: peripheral blood, taken from a patient treated with radiotherapy plus ipilimumab. J is TRBJ1-2 and V is TRBV2; tentative D call: TRBD1 (6 bases). The CDR3 region has the DNA TGTGCCAGCAAGGGGAGGGGGTCCAACTATGGCTACACCTTC. This gives the protein CASKGRGSNYGYTF.